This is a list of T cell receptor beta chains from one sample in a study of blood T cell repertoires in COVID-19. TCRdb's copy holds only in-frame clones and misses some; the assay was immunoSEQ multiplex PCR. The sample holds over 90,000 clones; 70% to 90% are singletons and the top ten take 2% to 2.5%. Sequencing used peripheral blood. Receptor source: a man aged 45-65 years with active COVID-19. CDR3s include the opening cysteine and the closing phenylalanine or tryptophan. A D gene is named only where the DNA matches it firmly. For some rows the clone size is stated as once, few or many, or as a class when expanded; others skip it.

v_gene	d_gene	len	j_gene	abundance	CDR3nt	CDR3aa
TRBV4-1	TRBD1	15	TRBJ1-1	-	TGCGCCAGCAGCCACTCGGGACAGGGGGACACTGAAGCTTTCTTT	CASSHSGQGDTEAFF
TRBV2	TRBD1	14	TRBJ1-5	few	TGTGCCAGCAGTGAGGGACAGGGTAATCAGCCCCAGCATTTT	CASSEGQGNQPQHF
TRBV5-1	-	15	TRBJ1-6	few	TGCGCCAGCAGCCCCGTAACAGGGAGTAATTCACCCCTCCACTTT	CASSPVTGSNSPLHF
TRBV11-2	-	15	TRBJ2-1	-	TGTGCCAGCAGCTTAGGGACACTCTCCTACAATGAGCAGTTCTTC	CASSLGTLSYNEQFF
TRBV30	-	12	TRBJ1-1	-	TGTGCCTGGAGGGTAGAGAACACTGAAGCTTTCTTT	CAWRVENTEAFF
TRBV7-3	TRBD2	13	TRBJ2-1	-	TGTGCCAGCAGTCCCGGGGTAGCGGGTAAGCAGTTCTTC	CASSPGVAGKQFF
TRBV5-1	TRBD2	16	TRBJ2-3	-	TGCGCCAGCAGCTCCACTAGCGGGGGTTTCACAGATACGCAGTATTTT	CASSSTSGGFTDTQYF
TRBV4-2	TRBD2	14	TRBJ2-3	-	TGTGCCAGCAGCCAAGCGGGGGGGCCAGATACGCAGTATTTT	CASSQAGGPDTQYF
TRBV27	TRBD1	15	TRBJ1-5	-	TGTGCCAGCAGTTTCACGACAGGGGCGGATCAGCCCCAGCATTTT	CASSFTTGADQPQHF
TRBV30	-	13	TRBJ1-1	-	TGTGCCTGGAGTGTACAGGGTAATACTGAAGCTTTCTTT	CAWSVQGNTEAFF
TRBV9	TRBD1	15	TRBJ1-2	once	TGTGCCAGCAGCGTAGCAGGGACAGTTCGAGGTGGCTACACCTTC	CASSVAGTVRGGYTF
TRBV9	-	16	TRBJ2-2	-	TGTGCCAGCAGCGGTCCGGGACTCTGGGGCACCGGGGAGCTGTTTTTT	CASSGPGLWGTGELFF
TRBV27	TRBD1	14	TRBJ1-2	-	TGTGCCAGCAGTCCAAGGGACAGCATCTATGGCTACACCTTC	CASSPRDSIYGYTF
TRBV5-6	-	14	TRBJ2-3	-	TGTGCCAGCAGCTTTACTAGTGGCACAGATACGCAGTATTTT	CASSFTSGTDTQYF
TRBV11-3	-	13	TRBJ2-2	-	TGTGCCAGCAGCTTAGAAGGGGTCGGGGAGCTGTTTTTT	CASSLEGVGELFF
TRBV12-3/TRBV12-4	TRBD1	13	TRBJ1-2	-	TGTGCCAGCAGAGACAGGGGCCCCAGGGGCTACACCTTC	CASRDRGPRGYTF
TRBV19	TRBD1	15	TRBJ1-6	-	TGTGCCAGTAGTAAGGGACAGGCCTATAATTCACCCCTCCACTTT	CASSKGQAYNSPLHF
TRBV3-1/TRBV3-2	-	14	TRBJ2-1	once	TGTGCCAGCAGCCAAGTACCAGCCTACAATGAGCAGTTCTTC	CASSQVPAYNEQFF
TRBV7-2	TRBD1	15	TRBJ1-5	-	TGTGCCAGCAGCCCAGGGGGTGCGAGCAATCAGCCCCAGCATTTT	CASSPGGASNQPQHF
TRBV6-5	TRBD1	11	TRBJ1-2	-	TGTGCCACCCGGGACAGCTATGGCTACACCTTC	CATRDSYGYTF
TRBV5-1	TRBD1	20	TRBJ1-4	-	TGCGCCAGCAGCTTAAGAAATCGGGACAGCCTGGTTGCAACTAATGAAAAACTGTTTTTT	CASSLRNRDSLVATNEKLFF
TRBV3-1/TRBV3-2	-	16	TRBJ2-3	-	TGTGCCAGCAGCCAAGAAATTAAGGCAGGGCGGGGTACGCAGTATTTT	CASSQEIKAGRGTQYF
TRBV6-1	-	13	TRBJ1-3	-	TGTGCCAGCAGTGACGGGTACCGAAACACCATATATTTT	CASSDGYRNTIYF
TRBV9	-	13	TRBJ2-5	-	TGTGCCAGCAGCACTTCACCGCAGGGCGTCCAGTACTTC	CASSTSPQGVQYF
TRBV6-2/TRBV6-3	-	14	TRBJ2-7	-	TGTGCCAGCAGTTACGGGGAGGAAGCCTACGAGCAGTACTTC	CASSYGEEAYEQYF
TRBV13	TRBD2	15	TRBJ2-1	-	TGTGCCAGCAGCTTTAACGGCGGGGGGCCCGATGAGCAGTTCTTC	CASSFNGGGPDEQFF
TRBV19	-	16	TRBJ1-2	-	TGTGCCAGTACCCCTGGCGATGCACTCCGGGGGTTAGGCTACACCTTC	CASTPGDALRGLGYTF
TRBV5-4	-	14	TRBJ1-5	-	TGTGCCAGCAGCCCCGGGCAGGGTCATCAGCCCCAGCATTTT	CASSPGQGHQPQHF
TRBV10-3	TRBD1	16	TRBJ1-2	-	TGTGCCATCAGTCCGGGTTGGGAGGGGACAGGGGAAGGCTACACCTTC	CAISPGWEGTGEGYTF
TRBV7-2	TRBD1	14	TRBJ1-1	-	TGTGCCAGCAGCTTAGACCAGGGGGGCACTGAAGCTTTCTTT	CASSLDQGGTEAFF
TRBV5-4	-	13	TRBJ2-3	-	TGTGCCAGCAGCTCCCCTGTAACAGATACGCAGTATTTT	CASSSPVTDTQYF
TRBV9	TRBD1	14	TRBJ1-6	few	TGTGCCAGCAGGGGACAGGGAGGAAAATCACCCCTCCACTTT	CASRGQGGKSPLHF
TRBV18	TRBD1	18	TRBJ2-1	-	TGTGCCAGCTCACCACGTTTAACGGACAGGGGAGGAGCCAATGAGCAGTTCTTC	CASSPRLTDRGGANEQFF
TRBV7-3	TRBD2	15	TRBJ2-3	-	TGTGCCAGCAGCTTACTCCCCGGGGGGACAGATACGCAGTATTTT	CASSLLPGGTDTQYF
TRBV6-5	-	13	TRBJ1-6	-	TGTGCCAGCCGCGGGAGGGGTAATTCACCCCTCCACTTT	CASRGRGNSPLHF
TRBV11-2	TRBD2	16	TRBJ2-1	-	TGTGCCAGCAGCTCCAGACTAGCGGGGGGGTACAATGAGCAGTTCTTC	CASSSRLAGGYNEQFF
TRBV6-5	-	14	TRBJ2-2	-	TGTGCCATCAGAGGCAGGGAACGCACCGGGGAGCTGTTTTTT	CAIRGRERTGELFF
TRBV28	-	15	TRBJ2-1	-	TGTGCCAGCAGGTACCGGGGTGGCGCCTACAATGAGCAGTTCTTC	CASRYRGGAYNEQFF
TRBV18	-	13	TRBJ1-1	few	TGTGCCAGCTCACTTCATTCGGACACTGAAGCTTTCTTT	CASSLHSDTEAFF
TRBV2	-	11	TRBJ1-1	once	TGTGCCAGCGCGGGTTGGACTGAAGCTTTCTTT	CASAGWTEAFF
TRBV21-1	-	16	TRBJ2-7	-	TGTGCCAGCAGCGAGGGGGGACAGCAGACCTTCTACGAGCAGTACTTC	CASSEGGQQTFYEQYF
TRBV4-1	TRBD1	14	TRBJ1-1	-	TGCGCCAGCAGCCAAACCAGGGGGCCCCCTTCGGCTTTCTTT	CASSQTRGPPSAFF
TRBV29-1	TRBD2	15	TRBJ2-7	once	TGCAGCGTAATACTAGCGGGGGGCAGCTCCTACGAGCAGTACTTC	CSVILAGGSSYEQYF
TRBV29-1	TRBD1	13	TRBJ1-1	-	TGCAGCGTGTGGGACAGCCTGAACACTGAAGCTTTCTTT	CSVWDSLNTEAFF
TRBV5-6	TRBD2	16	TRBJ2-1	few	TGTGCCAGCAGCTTCGGACTAGCGGGGGGGATAAATGAGCAGTTCTTC	CASSFGLAGGINEQFF
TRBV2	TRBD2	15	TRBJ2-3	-	TGTGCCAGCGGGTTGGAGGCGGGGGGAACAGATACGCAGTATTTT	CASGLEAGGTDTQYF
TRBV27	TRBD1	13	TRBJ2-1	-	TGTGCCAGCAGCCCTCAACAGGGGAATGAGCAGTTCTTC	CASSPQQGNEQFF
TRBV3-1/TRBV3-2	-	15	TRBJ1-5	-	TGTGCCAGCAGCTTCAACAGGGATCTGAATCAGCCCCAGCATTTT	CASSFNRDLNQPQHF
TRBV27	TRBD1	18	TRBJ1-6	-	TGTGCCAGCAGTCTCCGGACAGGGCTAAGCTCCTATAATTCACCCCTCCACTTT	CASSLRTGLSSYNSPLHF
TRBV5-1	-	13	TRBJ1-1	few	TGCGCCAGCAGCTTGGGGGTGGAACTAGAAGCTTTCTTT	CASSLGVELEAFF
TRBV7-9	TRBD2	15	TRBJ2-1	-	TGTGCCAGCAGCGCCCTGACTAGCCGGTACAATGAGCAGTTCTTC	CASSALTSRYNEQFF
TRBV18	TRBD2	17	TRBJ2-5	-	TGTGCCAGCTCACTCTTCCCACTTGCGGGGGGACCAGAGACCCAGTACTTC	CASSLFPLAGGPETQYF
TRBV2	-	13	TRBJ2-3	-	TGTGCCAGCAACAGGGAGGGTTTCGATACGCAGTATTTT	CASNREGFDTQYF
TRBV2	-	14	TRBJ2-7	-	TGTGCCAGCAGGCCGCCAGGGGTAGTCTACGAGCAGTACTTC	CASRPPGVVYEQYF
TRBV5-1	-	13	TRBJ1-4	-	TGCGCCAGCAAGGTCAGGGGTAATGAAAAACTGTTTTTT	CASKVRGNEKLFF